Shown below are 9 T cell receptor beta chains from a single sample sequenced in a study of shared clonotypes between healthy human individuals. Sequencing was performed with immunoSEQ multiplex PCR; in TCRdb, only in-frame clones are kept and a portion is missing. The sample yields about 1.5 million clones, approximately 96% seen once. The sequencing input was naive CD4+ T cells sorted from blood. Regarding subset: CD45RA+ positively selected. These receptor sequences come from a man in his thirties or forties in good health.

The rearrangement joins TRBV6-5 to TRBJ2-7; 8 bases fit TRBD1. Germline V CDR1 and CDR2: MNHEY, SVGAGI. With 6 bases clipped from V and 3 bases from J, the junction kept 10 bases outside the gene matches. The CDR3 extends over 15 amino acids. The CDR3 region is CASRDPGGSLYEQYF. As DNA, the CDR3 is TGTGCCAGCAGAGACCCAGGGGGCTCCCTCTACGAGCAGTACTTC.

The V call is TRBV6-1, the J call TRBJ1-2; D is unresolved. Between the trimmed V and J ends, which lost 8 bases and 5 bases, there was a span of 15 bases. The germline CDR1 and CDR2 sequences are MNHNS and SASEGT. This CDR3 spans 13 amino acids. For the CDR3, the DNA is TGTGCCAGCCGTAGACTACCGGAGTATGGCTACACCTTC. Translated, it gives CASRRLPEYGYTF.

A single count supports this clone. This rearrangement joins TRBV7-9 to TRBJ2-1; 8 bases match TRBD1. Trimming at V came to 5 bases and at J to 2 bases, leaving 14 bases not matched to a gene. The germline V gene encodes CDR1 SEHNR and CDR2 FQNEAQ (reference sequence). The CDR3 sequence is 18 residues long. In DNA form, the CDR3 reads TGTGCCAGCAGCACAGGACAGGGAGTTCCTACGACCTACAATGAGCAGTTCTTC. It specifies CASSTGQGVPTTYNEQFF.

The CDR3 DNA sequence: TGTGCCAGCAGACCGGGACACTACAATGAGCAGTTCTTC. Its protein is CASRPGHYNEQFF. The J gene is TRBJ2-1, the V gene TRBV5-4; possible D gene TRBD1, 6 bases. Per the germline V gene, CDR1 is SGHNT and CDR2 is YYREEE (reference sequence). This CDR3 region has 13 residues. Trimming removed 5 bases from V and 3 bases from J, with 9 bases in between. The whole variable domain, remainder taken from reference TRBV5-4 and TRBJ2-1, is ETGVTQSPTHLIKTRGQQVTLRCSSQSGHNTVSWYQQALGQGPQFIFQYYREEENGRGNFPPRFSGLQFPNYSSELNVNALELDDSALYLCASRPGHYNEQFFGPGTRLTVL.

The chain uses TRBV5-1 and TRBJ2-7, with D hard to call. The ends were cut back, 4 bases at V and 2 bases at J, with 7 bases in the middle. Germline assignment: CDR1 SGHRS and CDR2 YFSETQ. The CDR3 length is 12 residues. CDR3: CASSGPTYEQYF. The CDR3 bases are TGCGCCAGCAGCGGGCCTACCTACGAGCAGTACTTC.

The chain employs TRBV5-4 and TRBJ2-1; 12 bases line up with TRBD2. V lost 5 bases, J lost 12 bases, and 21 bases stayed unmatched. The CDR3 spans 18 residues. Germline CDR1 reads SGHNT; CDR2 reads YYREEE (reference sequence). The CDR3 spells CASRKLAGGPRGGDGQFF. The CDR3 bases are TGTGCCAGCAGAAAACTAGCGGGAGGACCGAGAGGAGGGGATGGGCAGTTCTTC.

The chain uses TRBV18 and TRBJ1-3; D is uncertain. The V end lost 5 bases, the J end lost 0 bases, and 14 bases lay between the germline ends. The CDR3 is made up of 16 amino acids. In germline, CDR1 is KGHSH, CDR2 LQKENI. CDR3 sequence (DNA): TGTGCCAGCTCAACGACGGACGCAAGCTCTGGAAACACCATATATTTT. Its translation is CASSTTDASSGNTIYF.

The gene calls are TRBV6-5 and TRBJ2-7; D is possibly TRBD2 (5 bases). Per the germline V gene, CDR1 is MNHEY and CDR2 is SVGAGI. CDR3 length equals 14 residues. V was pared by 7 bases and J by 1 base, with 14 bases between. CDR3 in amino acids: CASKGWWESYEQYF. The CDR3 bases are TGTGCCAGCAAAGGATGGTGGGAGTCCTACGAGCAGTACTTC.

The chain uses TRBV6-6 and TRBJ2-7; 7 bases are shared with TRBD1. Unmatched junction bases numbered 4, after V lost 0 bases and J lost 2 bases. Looked up from germline, CDR1 is MNHNY and CDR2 is SVGAGI (reference sequence). This CDR3 spans 15 amino acids. In DNA form, the CDR3 reads TGTGCCAGCAGTTACTCGGGCAGGGGGACCTACGAGCAGTACTTC. Amino acids: CASSYSGRGTYEQYF.